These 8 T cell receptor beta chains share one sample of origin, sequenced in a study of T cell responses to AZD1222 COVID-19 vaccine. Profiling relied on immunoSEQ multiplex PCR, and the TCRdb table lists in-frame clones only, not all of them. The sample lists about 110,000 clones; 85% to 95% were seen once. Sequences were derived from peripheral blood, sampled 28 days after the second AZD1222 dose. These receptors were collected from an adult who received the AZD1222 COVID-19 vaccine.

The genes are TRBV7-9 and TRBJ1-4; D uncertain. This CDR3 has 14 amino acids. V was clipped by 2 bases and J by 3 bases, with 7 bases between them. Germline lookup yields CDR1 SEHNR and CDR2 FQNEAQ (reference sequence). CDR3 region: CASSLQDPNEKLFF. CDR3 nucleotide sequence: TGTGCCAGCAGCTTACAGGATCCTAATGAAAAACTGTTTTTT.

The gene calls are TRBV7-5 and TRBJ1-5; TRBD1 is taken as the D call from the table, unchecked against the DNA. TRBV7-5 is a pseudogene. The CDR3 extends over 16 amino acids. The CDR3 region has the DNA TGTGTCAGAAGCCCGGGACAGGGGTTTGGCAATCAGCCCCAGCATTTT. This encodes CVRSPGQGFGNQPQHF.

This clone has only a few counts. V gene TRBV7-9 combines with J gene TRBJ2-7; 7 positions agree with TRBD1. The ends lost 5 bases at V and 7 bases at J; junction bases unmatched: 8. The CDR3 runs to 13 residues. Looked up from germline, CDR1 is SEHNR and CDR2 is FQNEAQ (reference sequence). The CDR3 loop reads CASSTDRLGEQYF. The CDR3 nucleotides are TGTGCCAGCAGCACGGACAGGCTCGGGGAGCAGTACTTC. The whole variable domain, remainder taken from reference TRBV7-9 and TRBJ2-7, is DTGVSQNPRHKITKRGQNVTFRCDPISEHNRLYWYRQTLGQGPEFLTYFQNEAQLEKSRLLSDRFSAERPKGSFSTLEIQRTEQGDSAMYLCASSTDRLGEQYFGPGTRLTVT.

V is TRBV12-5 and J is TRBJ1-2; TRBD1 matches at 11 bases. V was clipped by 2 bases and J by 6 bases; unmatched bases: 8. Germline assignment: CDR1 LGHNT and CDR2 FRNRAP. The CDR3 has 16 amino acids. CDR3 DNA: TGTGCTAGTGGTTTGAAAAGGGACAGGGGGTTGGATGGCTACACCTTC. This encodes CASGLKRDRGLDGYTF.

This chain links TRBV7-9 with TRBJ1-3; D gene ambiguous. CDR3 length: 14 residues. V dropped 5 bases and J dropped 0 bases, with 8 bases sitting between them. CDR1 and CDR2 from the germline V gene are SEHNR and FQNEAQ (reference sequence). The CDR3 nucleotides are TGTGCCAGCAGCGGGGATCGCTCTGGAAACACCATATATTTT. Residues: CASSGDRSGNTIYF.

CDR3 coding DNA: TGTGCCAGTAGTATATTGGGGAGTGGAAACACCATATATTTT. This sequence encodes CASSILGSGNTIYF. The V and J genes are TRBV19 and TRBJ1-3, with D unresolved. Germline V CDR1 and CDR2: LNHDA, SQIVND (reference sequence). The CDR3 is made up of 14 amino acids. V was trimmed by 2 bases and J by 3 bases, leaving 8 bases between them.

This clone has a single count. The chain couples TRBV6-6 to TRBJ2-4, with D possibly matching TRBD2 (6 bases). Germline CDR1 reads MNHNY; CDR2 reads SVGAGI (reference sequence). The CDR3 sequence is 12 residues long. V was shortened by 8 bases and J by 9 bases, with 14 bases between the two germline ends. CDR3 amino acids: CASGVAGGIQYF. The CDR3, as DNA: TGTGCCAGCGGGGTGGCCGGGGGCATTCAGTACTTC.

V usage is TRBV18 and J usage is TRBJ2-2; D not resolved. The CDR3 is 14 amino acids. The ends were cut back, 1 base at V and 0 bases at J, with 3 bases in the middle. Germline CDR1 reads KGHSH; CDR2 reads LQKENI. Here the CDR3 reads CASSPRSNTGELFF. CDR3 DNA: TGTGCCAGCTCACCACGCTCGAACACCGGGGAGCTGTTTTTT.